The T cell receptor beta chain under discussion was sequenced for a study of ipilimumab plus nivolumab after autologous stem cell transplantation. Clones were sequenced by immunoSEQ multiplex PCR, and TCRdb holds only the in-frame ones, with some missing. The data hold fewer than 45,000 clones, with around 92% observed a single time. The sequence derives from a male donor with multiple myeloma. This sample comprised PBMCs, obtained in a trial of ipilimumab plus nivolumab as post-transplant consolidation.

DNA of the CDR3: TGTGCCAGCTCACCACCGAACAAAGCGGATACGCAGTATTTT. Protein sequence: CASSPPNKADTQYF. The rearrangement links TRBV18 to TRBJ2-3; D uncertain. The CDR3 is 14 residues long. CDR1 and CDR2 from the germline V gene are KGHSH and LQKENI. Trimming took 0 bases from V and 6 from J, leaving 10 bases between them. The full variable domain, in which reference TRBV18 and TRBJ2-3 provide the parts outside the CDR3, is NAGVMQNPRHLVRRRGQEARLRCSPMKGHSHVYWYRQLPEEGLKFMVYLQKENIIDESGMPKERFSAEFPKEGPSILRIQQVVRGDSAAYFCASSPPNKADTQYFGPGTRLTVL.